The sequence of this T cell receptor beta chain was determined in a study of T cell repertoires in cytomegalovirus infection. Study at large: Public TCR beta signatures provided an indication of both CMV infection and a matching HLA type. Study-level results: Ex vivo responses were dominated by HLA-C-restricted CMV-specific TCR beta clonotypes. Cumulative public TCR beta family frequency identified carriers of CMV plus the relevant HLA.

The CDR3 has 12 amino acids. V lost 6 bases to trimming and J lost 4 bases, with 9 bases between them. This clonotype was observed a handful of times. Its antigen remains unidentified. TCRdb called the reads again in MiXCR, with one record for every CDR3 protein. The sample lists approximately 300,000 distinct CDR3 sequences, roughly 25% occurring once. Sequenced here: cultured PBMCs, sampled from culture after CMV antigen stimulation. This receptor was obtained from a human donor in good health (CMV status not recorded). Some clones in this sample may be carry-over from other donors' samples. The V call is TRBV12-3 or TRBV12-4, the J call TRBJ1-1; TRBD1 is a possible D gene (5 bases). The DNA for the CDR3 is TGTGCCAGCAGCCGACAGATCACTGAAGCTTTCTTT. Protein sequence: CASSRQITEAFF.